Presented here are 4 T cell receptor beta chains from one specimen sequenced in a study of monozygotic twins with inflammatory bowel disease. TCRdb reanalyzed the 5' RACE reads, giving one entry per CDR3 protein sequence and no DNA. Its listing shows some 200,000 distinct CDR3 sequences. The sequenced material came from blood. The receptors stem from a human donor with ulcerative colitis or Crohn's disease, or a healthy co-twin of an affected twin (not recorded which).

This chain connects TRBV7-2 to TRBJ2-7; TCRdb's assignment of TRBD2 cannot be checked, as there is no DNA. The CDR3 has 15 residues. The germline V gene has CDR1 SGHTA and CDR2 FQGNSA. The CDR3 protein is CASSLIRGGGYEQYF.

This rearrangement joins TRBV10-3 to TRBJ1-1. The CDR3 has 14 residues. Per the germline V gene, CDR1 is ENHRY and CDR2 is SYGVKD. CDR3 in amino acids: CAIRDTEMNTEAFF.

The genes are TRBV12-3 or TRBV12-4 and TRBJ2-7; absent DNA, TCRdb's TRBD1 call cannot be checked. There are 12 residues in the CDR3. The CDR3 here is CASSFAQGEQYF.

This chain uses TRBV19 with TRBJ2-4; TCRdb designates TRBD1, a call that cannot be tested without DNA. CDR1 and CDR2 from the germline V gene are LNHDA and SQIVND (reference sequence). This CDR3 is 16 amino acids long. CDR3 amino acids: CASIYPGTLAKNIQYF.